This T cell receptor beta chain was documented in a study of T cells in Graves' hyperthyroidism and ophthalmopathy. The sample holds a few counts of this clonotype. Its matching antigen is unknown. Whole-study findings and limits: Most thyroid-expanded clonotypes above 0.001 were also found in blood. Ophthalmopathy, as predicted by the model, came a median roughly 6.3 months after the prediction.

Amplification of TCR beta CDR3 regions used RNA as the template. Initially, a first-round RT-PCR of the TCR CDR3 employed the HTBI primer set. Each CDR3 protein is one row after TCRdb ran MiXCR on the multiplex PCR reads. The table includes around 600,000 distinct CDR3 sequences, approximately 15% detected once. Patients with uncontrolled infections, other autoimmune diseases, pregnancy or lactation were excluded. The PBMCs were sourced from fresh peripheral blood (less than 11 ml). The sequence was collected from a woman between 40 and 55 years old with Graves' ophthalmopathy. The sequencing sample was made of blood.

CDR3 sequence: CSARGPPAGLAYEQYF. The CDR3 region has the DNA TGCAGTGCTAGAGGCCCCCCGGCGGGACTCGCCTACGAGCAGTACTTC. The chain has TRBV20-1 and TRBJ2-7, with TRBD2 as a possible D gene (6 bases). The germline gives CDR1 DFQATT, CDR2 SNEGSKA (reference sequence). V gave up 1 base and J gave up 2 bases, with 18 bases separating them. The CDR3 covers 16 residues.